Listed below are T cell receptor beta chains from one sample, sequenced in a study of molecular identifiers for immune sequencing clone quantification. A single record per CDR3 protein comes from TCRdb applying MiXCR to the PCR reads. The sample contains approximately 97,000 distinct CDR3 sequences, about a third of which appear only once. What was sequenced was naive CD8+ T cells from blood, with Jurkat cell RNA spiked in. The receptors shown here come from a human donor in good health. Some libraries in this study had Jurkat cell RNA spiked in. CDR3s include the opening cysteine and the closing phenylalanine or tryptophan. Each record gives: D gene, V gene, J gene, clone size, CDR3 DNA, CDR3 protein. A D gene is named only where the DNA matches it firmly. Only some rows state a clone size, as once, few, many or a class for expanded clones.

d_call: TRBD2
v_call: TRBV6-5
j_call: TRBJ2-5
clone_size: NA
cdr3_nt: TGTGCCAGCAGCAAGACTAGCCGGTTTGACCAAGAGACCCAGTACTTC
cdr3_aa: CASSKTSRFDQETQYF

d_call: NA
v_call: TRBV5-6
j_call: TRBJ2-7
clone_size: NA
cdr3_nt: TGTGCCAGCACCTCCAAGGGAGGGGGTGGCTACGAGCAGTACTTC
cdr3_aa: CASTSKGGGGYEQYF

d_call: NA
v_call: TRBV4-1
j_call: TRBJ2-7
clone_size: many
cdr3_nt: TGCGCCAGCAGCACCCCGAGCTCCTACGAGCAGTACTTC
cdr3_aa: CASSTPSSYEQYF

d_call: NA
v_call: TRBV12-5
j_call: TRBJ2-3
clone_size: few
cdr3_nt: TGTGCTAGTCCATGGAGGGGGCCCTTAATCGCAGATACGCAGTATTTT
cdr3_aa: CASPWRGPLIADTQYF

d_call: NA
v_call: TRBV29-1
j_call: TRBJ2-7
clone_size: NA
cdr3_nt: TGCAGCGTTTCCTCCATTTCCTACGAGCAGTACTTC
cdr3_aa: CSVSSISYEQYF

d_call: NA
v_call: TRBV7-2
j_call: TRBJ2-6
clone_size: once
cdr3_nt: TGTGCCAGCAGCTCTCCCGTTGAATCTGGGGCCAACGTCCTGCCTTTC
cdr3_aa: CASSSPVESGANVLPF

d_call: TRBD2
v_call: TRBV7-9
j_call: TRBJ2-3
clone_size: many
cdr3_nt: TGTGCCTTCCCCCTAGCGGGAGAGCCAGATACGCAGTATTTT
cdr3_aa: CAFPLAGEPDTQYF

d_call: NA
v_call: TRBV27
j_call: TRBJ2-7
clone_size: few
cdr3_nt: TGTGCCAGCACCACCGGGCCGTCCTACGAGCAGTACTTC
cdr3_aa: CASTTGPSYEQYF

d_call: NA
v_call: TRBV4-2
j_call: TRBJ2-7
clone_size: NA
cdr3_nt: TGTGCCAGCAGCCAAGACAGGGGTTCCTACGAGCAGTACTTC
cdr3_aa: CASSQDRGSYEQYF

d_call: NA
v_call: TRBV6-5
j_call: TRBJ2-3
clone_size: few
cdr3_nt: TGTGCCAGCAGTTACTCGATGGGCACAGATACGCAGTATTTT
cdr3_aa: CASSYSMGTDTQYF

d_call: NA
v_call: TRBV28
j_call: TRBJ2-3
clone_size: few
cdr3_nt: TGTGCCAGCAGCCGACACTACCCCACAGATACGCAGTATTTT
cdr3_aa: CASSRHYPTDTQYF

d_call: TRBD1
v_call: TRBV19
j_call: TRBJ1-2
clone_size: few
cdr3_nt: TGTGCCAGTATGGGCGGACAGGATCAAGGCTACACCTTC
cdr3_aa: CASMGGQDQGYTF

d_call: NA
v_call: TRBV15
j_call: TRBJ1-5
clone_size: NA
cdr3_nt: TGTGCCACCTGCAGAGATCGCAATCAGCCCCAGCATTTT
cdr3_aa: CATCRDRNQPQHF

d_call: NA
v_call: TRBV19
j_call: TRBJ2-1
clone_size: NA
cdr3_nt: TGTGCCAGTAGTCACCCCAGCTCCTACAATGCGCAGTTCTTC
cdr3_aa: CASSHPSSYNAQFF

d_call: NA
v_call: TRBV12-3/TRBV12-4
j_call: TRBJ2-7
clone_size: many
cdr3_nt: TGTGCCAGCAGTCTATTCGGGCCGAAAGGCGAGCAGTACTTC
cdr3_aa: CASSLFGPKGEQYF

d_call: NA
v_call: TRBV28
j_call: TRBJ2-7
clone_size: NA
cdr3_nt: TGTGCCAGCAGGGACTGGGGCACCGAGCAGTACTTC
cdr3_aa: CASRDWGTEQYF

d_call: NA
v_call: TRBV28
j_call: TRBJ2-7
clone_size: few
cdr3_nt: TGTGCCAGCAGTTTGCAGGTCTCCTACGAGCAGTACTTC
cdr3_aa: CASSLQVSYEQYF

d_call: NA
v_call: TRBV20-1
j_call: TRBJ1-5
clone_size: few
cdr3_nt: TGCAGTGCTAGACAGCTATATAGCAATCAGCCCCAGCATTTT
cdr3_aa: CSARQLYSNQPQHF

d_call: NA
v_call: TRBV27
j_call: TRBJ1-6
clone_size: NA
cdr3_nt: TGTGCCAGCAGTTTATCGAGTGGCTCACCCCTCCACTTT
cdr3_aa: CASSLSSGSPLHF

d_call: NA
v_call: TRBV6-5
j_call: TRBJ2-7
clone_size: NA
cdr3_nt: TGTGCCAGCAGTTCACGGGAAGGTGCCTACGAGCAGTACTTC
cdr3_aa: CASSSREGAYEQYF

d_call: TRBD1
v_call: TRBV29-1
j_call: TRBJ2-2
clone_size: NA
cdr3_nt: TGCAGCGTTTGCTTGGACAGGAGAGGGAGCACCGGGGAGCCGTTTTTT
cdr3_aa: CSVCLDRRGSTGEPFF

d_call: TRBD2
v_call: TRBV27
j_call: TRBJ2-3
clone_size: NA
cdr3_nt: TGTGCCAGCAGCCGCCTCTCACTAGCGGGGCCCACAGATACGCAGTATTTT
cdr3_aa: CASSRLSLAGPTDTQYF